This is a list of T cell receptor beta chains from one sample in a study of blood T cell repertoires in COVID-19. Method: immunoSEQ multiplex PCR; TCRdb's copy keeps in-frame clones and lacks some. The sample shows about 150,000 clones, about 85% of them seen only once. The sequencing input was peripheral blood. These receptor sequences come from a man in his sixties with COVID-19, enrolled during active disease. The CDR3 runs from the conserved cysteine through the conserved F or W. The D gene is left open where the match is weak. Size values are once, few and many counts, or a class for expanded clones, and some rows have none.

clone size	V gene	J gene	D gene	CDR3 protein	CDR3 DNA
NA	TRBV4-1	TRBJ1-2	NA	CASSQDLGDGYTF	TGCGCCAGCAGCCAAGACTTAGGGGATGGCTACACCTTC
once	TRBV2	TRBJ2-7	TRBD1	CASRRTGTGDSYEQYF	TGTGCCAGCAGAAGGACCGGGACAGGGGACTCCTACGAGCAGTACTTC
NA	TRBV19	TRBJ2-5	TRBD2	CASQLSGYQETQYF	TGTGCCAGTCAGCTTAGCGGGTACCAAGAGACCCAGTACTTC
NA	TRBV7-3	TRBJ2-2	TRBD2	CASSLGGKNTGELFF	TGTGCCAGCAGCCTGGGGGGGAAAAACACCGGGGAGCTGTTTTTT
once	TRBV29-1	TRBJ2-7	TRBD2	CSVVVLAGDPYEQYF	TGCAGCGTTGTGGTGCTAGCGGGGGACCCCTACGAGCAGTACTTC
NA	TRBV24-1	TRBJ2-6	NA	CATQGSLSGANVLTF	TGTGCCACCCAGGGCAGTTTGTCTGGGGCCAACGTCCTGACTTTC
NA	TRBV7-9	TRBJ2-6	NA	CASARGTGKFGANVLTF	TGTGCCAGCGCAAGGGGGACCGGGAAGTTTGGGGCCAACGTCCTGACTTTC
few	TRBV28	TRBJ1-2	TRBD1	CASSLLDRNNYGYTF	TGTGCCAGCAGTTTACTGGACAGGAACAACTATGGCTACACCTTC
once	TRBV12-3/TRBV12-4	TRBJ1-2	TRBD1	CASSPGGAYGYTF	TGTGCCAGCAGTCCAGGGGGCGCCTATGGCTACACCTTC
NA	TRBV5-4	TRBJ2-7	TRBD1	CASGTVYEQYF	TGTGCCAGCGGGACAGTCTACGAGCAGTACTTC
NA	TRBV7-9	TRBJ2-3	TRBD2	CASSSRWELAGGPDTQYF	TGTGCCAGCAGTTCCAGGTGGGAACTAGCGGGAGGTCCAGATACGCAGTATTTT
NA	TRBV6-5	TRBJ2-3	NA	CASAPPVDTDTQYF	TGTGCCAGCGCCCCGCCGGTAGACACAGATACGCAGTATTTT
NA	TRBV28	TRBJ1-2	NA	CASSLEQANYGYTF	TGTGCCAGCAGTTTAGAACAGGCGAACTATGGCTACACCTTC
NA	TRBV16	TRBJ2-7	NA	CASSQSYVTGYEQYF	TGTGCCAGCAGCCAATCGTACGTAACAGGCTACGAGCAGTACTTC
NA	TRBV6-6	TRBJ2-3	NA	CASSYSSGDTQYF	TGTGCCAGCAGTTACTCGAGTGGAGATACGCAGTATTTT
NA	TRBV5-1	TRBJ1-4	NA	CASSLSGEKLFF	TGCGCCAGCAGCTTGTCGGGAGAAAAACTGTTTTTT
NA	TRBV6-5	TRBJ1-3	NA	CASSAGQSGNTIYF	TGTGCCAGCAGCGCCGGACAGAGTGGAAACACCATATATTTT
once	TRBV11-3	TRBJ2-3	TRBD2	CASSLGLAADTQYF	TGTGCCAGCAGCTTGGGGCTAGCGGCAGATACGCAGTATTTT
NA	TRBV7-8	TRBJ1-2	NA	CASSLDLGRDYTF	TGTGCCAGCAGCTTAGACTTGGGGAGGGACTACACCTTC
NA	TRBV6-2/TRBV6-3	TRBJ1-6	TRBD1	CASSYRLPGQGDYTLHF	TGTGCCAGCAGTTACCGACTACCGGGACAGGGGGACTATACCCTCCACTTT
NA	TRBV19	TRBJ2-3	TRBD2	CATGGSGRAGSADTQYF	TGTGCCACCGGGGGTAGCGGGAGGGCGGGGTCAGCAGATACGCAGTATTTT
NA	TRBV9	TRBJ1-1	NA	CASSVALVNTEAFF	TGTGCCAGCAGCGTAGCTCTCGTGAACACTGAAGCTTTCTTT
NA	TRBV25-1	TRBJ2-1	NA	CASSEDVPGQNEQFF	TGTGCCAGCAGTGAAGACGTGCCGGGACAAAATGAGCAGTTCTTC
NA	TRBV6-5	TRBJ2-1	NA	CASSYGAGSTYNEQFF	TGTGCCAGCAGTTACGGCGCGGGGAGTACCTACAATGAGCAGTTCTTC
NA	TRBV7-6	TRBJ2-5	TRBD2	CASSNAPTGRGLAVGGEETQYF	TGTGCCAGCAGCAACGCCCCGACAGGGAGGGGACTAGCGGTAGGGGGGGAAGAGACCCAGTACTTC
NA	TRBV9	TRBJ1-6	NA	CASSETGSFAYNSPLHF	TGTGCCAGCAGCGAAACGGGGAGTTTCGCCTATAATTCACCCCTCCACTTT
NA	TRBV7-2	TRBJ2-1	NA	CASSPDNEQFF	TGTGCCAGCAGCCCAGACAATGAGCAGTTCTTC
NA	TRBV19	TRBJ1-6	NA	CASSIARQTLINNSPLHF	TGTGCCAGTAGTATAGCTAGGCAGACTCTCATCAATAATTCACCCCTCCACTTT
NA	TRBV20-1	TRBJ1-2	NA	CSASDGDGYTF	TGCAGTGCTAGCGACGGAGATGGCTACACCTTC
NA	TRBV19	TRBJ2-3	TRBD2	CASSIGLAGRSDTQYF	TGTGCCAGTAGTATAGGATTAGCGGGAAGGTCAGATACGCAGTATTTT
NA	TRBV9	TRBJ1-1	TRBD1	CASSPSDRANTEAFF	TGTGCCAGCAGCCCATCAGACAGGGCCAACACTGAAGCTTTCTTT
few	TRBV7-2	TRBJ1-5	NA	CASSLWGGNQPQHF	TGTGCCAGCAGCTTATGGGGGGGGAATCAGCCCCAGCATTTT
NA	TRBV18	TRBJ1-1	NA	CASSPAGQRNTEAFF	TGTGCCAGCTCACCCGCGGGGCAAAGGAACACTGAAGCTTTCTTT
NA	TRBV11-2	TRBJ1-2	NA	CASSNVATGYYGYTF	TGTGCCAGCAGCAACGTTGCCACAGGGTACTATGGCTACACCTTC
NA	TRBV7-8	TRBJ2-7	TRBD1	CASSADRGRYEQYF	TGTGCCAGCAGCGCGGACAGGGGGAGATACGAGCAGTACTTC
NA	TRBV9	TRBJ1-2	NA	CASSDRADYGYTF	TGTGCCAGCAGCGACAGGGCTGACTATGGCTACACCTTC
NA	TRBV16	TRBJ1-1	TRBD1	CASSHSGRGTTEAFF	TGTGCCAGCAGCCACTCTGGCAGGGGGACGACTGAAGCTTTCTTT
NA	TRBV9	TRBJ2-5	NA	CASSVAGGYETQYF	TGTGCCAGCAGCGTAGCGGGGGGCTACGAGACCCAGTACTTC
NA	TRBV15	TRBJ2-7	NA	CATSPTRDTYEQYF	TGTGCCACCAGCCCAACTAGGGATACCTACGAGCAGTACTTC
NA	TRBV13	TRBJ1-2	TRBD1	CASSYPGQGRDPIYGYTF	TGTGCCAGCAGCTACCCGGGACAGGGCCGAGACCCAATCTATGGCTACACCTTC
NA	TRBV7-3	TRBJ2-5	TRBD2	CASSPGLAGRQETQYF	TGTGCCAGCAGCCCGGGACTAGCGGGGAGACAAGAGACCCAGTACTTC
NA	TRBV2	TRBJ1-3	TRBD1	CASSGDRVYGNTIYF	TGTGCCAGCAGCGGGGACAGAGTATATGGAAACACCATATATTTT
once	TRBV3-1/TRBV3-2	TRBJ2-3	NA	CASRQGRVRTDTQYF	TGTGCCAGCAGGCAAGGGCGGGTGCGCACAGATACGCAGTATTTT
NA	TRBV11-3	TRBJ1-3	NA	CASGPRGTGNTIYF	TGTGCCAGCGGGCCACGGGGAACTGGAAACACCATATATTTT
NA	TRBV24-1	TRBJ1-2	NA	CATSDTGNGDYGYTF	TGTGCCACCAGTGATACAGGGAACGGGGACTATGGCTACACCTTC
NA	TRBV7-9	TRBJ1-3	TRBD1	CASSLGTGNGNTIYF	TGTGCCAGCAGCCTTGGGACAGGGAACGGAAACACCATATATTTT